These T cell receptor beta chains were read from a single sample in a study of post-analysis software for immune sequencing data. TCRdb redid the calling of the PCR reads with MiXCR, one entry per CDR3 protein. The sample contains more than 450,000 distinct CDR3 sequences, around a third of which appear only once. Sequencing input: blood. Every receptor here comes from a girl aged 2-17 years with multiple sclerosis. Both conserved end residues are part of each CDR3. D genes are given only for firm matches. Clone size is stated in some rows and not others, as once, few, many or a class when expanded.

CDR3 length | J gene | clone size | D gene | V gene | CDR3 DNA | CDR3 protein
16 | TRBJ2-3 | . | . | TRBV10-3 | TGTGCCATCAGTGAGTCAACGGGGGCCGACAGAGATACGCAGTATTTT | CAISESTGADRDTQYF
14 | TRBJ2-4 | few | . | TRBV20-1 | TGCAGTGCAAGCGGCCCGGGAGCCAAAAACATTCAGTACTTC | CSASGPGAKNIQYF
13 | TRBJ2-5 | few | . | TRBV24-1 | TGTGCCACCAGTGATATTGGAAGGGACAAGCAGTACTTC | CATSDIGRDKQYF
20 | TRBJ2-3 | . | TRBD1 | TRBV12-3/TRBV12-4 | TGTGCCAGCAGCCTGGGACAGGGGGTTTGGGGGGGGGCTTATCCAGATACGCAGTATTTT | CASSLGQGVWGGAYPDTQYF
14 | TRBJ2-3 | . | . | TRBV20-1 | TGCAGTGCTGGGGGTCGGGGGATAACTGATACGCAGTATTTT | CSAGGRGITDTQYF
14 | TRBJ2-2 | . | TRBD1 | TRBV20-1 | TGCAGTGCTCCGACAGGGGCGGACACCGGGGAGCTGTTTTTT | CSAPTGADTGELFF
14 | TRBJ2-7 | few | TRBD1 | TRBV2 | TGTGCCAGCAGCCGACAGGGGGCCGAGCTAGAGCAGTACTTC | CASSRQGAELEQYF
11 | TRBJ1-1 | . | . | TRBV20-1 | TGCAGTGCTAGCCCAGGCACTGAAGCTTTCTTT | CSASPGTEAFF
14 | TRBJ2-7 | many | . | TRBV12-3/TRBV12-4 | TGTGCCAGCAGTCCCCTAGGGCCCCGGAACGAGCAGTACTTC | CASSPLGPRNEQYF
12 | TRBJ1-5 | . | . | TRBV5-6 | TGTGCCAGCAGCGAAAACGGGCAGCCCCAGCATTTT | CASSENGQPQHF
14 | TRBJ1-6 | . | TRBD1 | TRBV13 | TGTGCCAGCAGCTCCGGGACAGCCCCAACGGCCCTCCACTTT | CASSSGTAPTALHF
18 | TRBJ2-1 | . | TRBD1 | TRBV5-4 | TGTGCCAGCAATTCCGGGACAGGGTTGGAGCTGAGCTACAATGAGCAGTTCTTC | CASNSGTGLELSYNEQFF
18 | TRBJ2-6 | . | TRBD2 | TRBV10-3 | TGTGCCATCAGGCCGACTAGCGGGGGGGCCGGAGGGGCCAACGTCCTGACTTTC | CAIRPTSGGAGGANVLTF
14 | TRBJ2-7 | . | TRBD1 | TRBV7-8 | TGTGCCAGCATGCTTACAGGGGTTTCCTACGAGCAGTACTTC | CASMLTGVSYEQYF
14 | TRBJ2-1 | few | . | TRBV2 | TGTGCCAGGGGCAAGATAAGCTCCTACAATGAGCAGTTCTTC | CARGKISSYNEQFF
14 | TRBJ2-7 | . | TRBD1 | TRBV11-2 | TGTGCCAGCAGCTTGTCGGGACAGGGCTACGAGCAGTACTTC | CASSLSGQGYEQYF
16 | TRBJ1-5 | . | . | TRBV12-3/TRBV12-4 | TGTGCCAGCAGTTTAGTGGCAGGGAGAGGCAATCAGCCCCAGCATTTT | CASSLVAGRGNQPQHF
16 | TRBJ2-5 | once | TRBD2 | TRBV5-1 | TGCGCCAGCAGCTTGGGCGCTAGCGGGGGGGAAGAGACCCAGTACTTC | CASSLGASGGEETQYF
14 | TRBJ1-6 | few | . | TRBV12-3/TRBV12-4 | TGTGCCAGCACCCCGGGACGGCATAATTCACCCCTCCACTTT | CASTPGRHNSPLHF
14 | TRBJ2-3 | few | TRBD2 | TRBV5-1 | TGCGCCAGCAATCCGGGAGGGGCGACAGATACGCAGTATTTT | CASNPGGATDTQYF
13 | TRBJ2-1 | . | . | TRBV6-2/TRBV6-3 | TGTGCCAGCAGTCCTAGTTACAAGAATGAGCAGTTCTTC | CASSPSYKNEQFF
15 | TRBJ2-7 | . | . | TRBV12-3/TRBV12-4 | TGTGCCAGCAGTTTTAGCGCAGGGGTAACCTACGAGCAGTACTTC | CASSFSAGVTYEQYF